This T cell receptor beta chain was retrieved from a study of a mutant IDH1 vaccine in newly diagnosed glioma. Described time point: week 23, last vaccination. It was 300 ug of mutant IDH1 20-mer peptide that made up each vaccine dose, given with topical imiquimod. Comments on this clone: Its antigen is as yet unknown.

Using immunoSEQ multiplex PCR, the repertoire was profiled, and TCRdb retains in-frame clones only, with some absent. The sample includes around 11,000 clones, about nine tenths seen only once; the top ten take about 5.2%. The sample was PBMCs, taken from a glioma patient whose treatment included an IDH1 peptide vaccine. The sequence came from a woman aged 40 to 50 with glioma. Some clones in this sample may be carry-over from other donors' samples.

CDR3 protein: CASRRDRGLQPQHF. Here the CDR3 DNA reads TGTGCCAGTAGGAGGGACAGGGGGCTTCAGCCCCAGCATTTT. This sequence joins TRBV19 and TRBJ1-5; 12 bases map to TRBD1. CDR1 and CDR2 (germline): LNHDA, SQIVND (reference sequence). Trimming took 6 bases from V and 6 from J; bases not matched to a gene: 3. The CDR3 spans 14 residues.